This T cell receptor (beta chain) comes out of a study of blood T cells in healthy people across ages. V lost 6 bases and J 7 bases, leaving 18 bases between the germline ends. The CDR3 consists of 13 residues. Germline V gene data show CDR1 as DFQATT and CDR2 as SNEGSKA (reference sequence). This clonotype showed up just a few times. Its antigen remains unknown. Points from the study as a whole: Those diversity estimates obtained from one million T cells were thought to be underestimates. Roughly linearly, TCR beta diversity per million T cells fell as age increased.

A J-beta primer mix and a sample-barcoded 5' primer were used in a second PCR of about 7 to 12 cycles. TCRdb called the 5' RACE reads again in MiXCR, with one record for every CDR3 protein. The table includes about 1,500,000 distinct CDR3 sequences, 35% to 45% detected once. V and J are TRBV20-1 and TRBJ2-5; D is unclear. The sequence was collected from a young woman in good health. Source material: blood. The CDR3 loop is CSAPHGPGRTQYF. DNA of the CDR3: TGCAGTGCCCCGCACGGACCCGGCAGGACCCAGTACTTC.